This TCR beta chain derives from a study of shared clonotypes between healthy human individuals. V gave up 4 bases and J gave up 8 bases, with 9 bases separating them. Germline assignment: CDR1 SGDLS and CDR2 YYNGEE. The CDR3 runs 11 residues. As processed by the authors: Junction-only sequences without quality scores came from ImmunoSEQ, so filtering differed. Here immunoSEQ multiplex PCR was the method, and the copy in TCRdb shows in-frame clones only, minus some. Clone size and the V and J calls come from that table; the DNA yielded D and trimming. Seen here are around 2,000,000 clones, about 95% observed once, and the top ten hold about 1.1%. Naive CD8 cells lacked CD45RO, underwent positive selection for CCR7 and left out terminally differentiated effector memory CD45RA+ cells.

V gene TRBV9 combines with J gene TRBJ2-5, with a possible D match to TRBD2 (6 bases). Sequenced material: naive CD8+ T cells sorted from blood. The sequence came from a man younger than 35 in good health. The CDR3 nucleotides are TGTGCCAGCAGCCCCGGGGGAACCCAGTACTTC. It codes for CASSPGGTQYF.